One sample yielded the 8 T cell receptor beta chains listed below, sequenced in a study of shared clonotypes between healthy human individuals (dated by TCRdb to 2020 to 2022). The library was built by means of the immunoSEQ multiplex PCR assay. TCRdb mirrors the immuneACCESS table, restricted to in-frame sequences. Some clones are absent from its copies; in checked studies, under half trace to an unresolved V gene, and the reason for the others is unknown. A total of roughly 2,300,000 clones appear in this sample, about 90% of them only once. Around 0.38% of the sample lies in the top ten. The sequencing input was naive CD4+ T cells from PBMCs. The cell subset or site tag for this specimen amounts to: CD45RA+ positively selected. Source of these receptors: a man aged 18 to 30 in good health. Some clones in this sample may be carry-over from other donors' samples.

In nucleotides, the CDR3 is TGTGCCTGGAGTGTACAAGCATTCCATCGGGATAGCAATCAGCCCCAGCATTTT. This encodes CAWSVQAFHRDSNQPQHF. The chain combines TRBV30 with TRBJ1-5; D unclear. CDR3 length equals 18 residues. V lost 0 bases, J lost 0 bases, and 18 bases lay in between. In germline, CDR1 is GTSNPN, CDR2 SVGIG (reference sequence).

This chain connects TRBV11-2 to TRBJ2-1; D not certain. CDR3 length: 17 amino acids. Germline CDR1 and CDR2: SGHAT and FQNNGV. Trimming cost V 1 base and J 0 bases, with 13 bases left between them. The chain's CDR3 is CASSLVGSWGSYNEQFF. In DNA form, the CDR3 reads TGTGCCAGCAGCTTAGTTGGTAGCTGGGGCTCCTACAATGAGCAGTTCTTC.

With respect to this clone: Other DNA sequences from this sample encode an identical CDR3 as well. The chain joins TRBV18 to TRBJ1-3, with D possibly being TRBD1 (5 bases). Germline CDR1 reads KGHSH; CDR2 reads LQKENI. Trimming pared 3 bases from V and 2 bases from J, leaving 8 bases between. The CDR3 runs 14 residues. This chain's CDR3 is CASSPGGTGNTIYF. CDR3 in DNA: TGTGCCAGCTCACCCGGGGGGACTGGAAACACCATATATTTT.

The chain is built from TRBV5-4 and TRBJ2-5; possibly TRBD2 for D (7 bases). The V gene lost 6 bases and the J gene lost 7 bases, with 22 bases spanning the gap. The CDR3 spans 15 residues. Germline lookup yields CDR1 SGHNT and CDR2 YYREEE (reference sequence). The CDR3 here is CASTKLGGAPTTQYF. The DNA for the CDR3 is TGTGCCAGCACCAAACTGGGGGGGGCGCCCACGACCCAGTACTTC. Together with reference TRBV5-4 and TRBJ2-5, the CDR3 gives the full variable domain: ETGVTQSPTHLIKTRGQQVTLRCSSQSGHNTVSWYQQALGQGPQFIFQYYREEENGRGNFPPRFSGLQFPNYSSELNVNALELDDSALYLCASTKLGGAPTTQYFGPGTRLLVL.

This rearrangement joins TRBV4-1 to TRBJ2-5; D perhaps matches TRBD2 (6 bases). Trimming removed 0 bases at V and 5 bases at J, with 16 bases between. Per germline, CDR1 MGHRA and CDR2 YSYEKL. The CDR3 contains 16 residues. CDR3 in DNA: TGCGCCAGCAGCCAAGAGTCGGGGACTCTCCCGGAGACCCAGTACTTC. As protein: CASSQESGTLPETQYF.

The V call is TRBV6-6, the J call TRBJ2-7; TRBD1 is a possible D gene (6 bases). This CDR3 has 16 amino acids. Per the germline V gene, CDR1 is MNHNY and CDR2 is SVGAGI (reference sequence). The ends were cut back, 4 bases at V and 4 bases at J, with 20 bases in the middle. The CDR3: CASSFYTGSPGYEQYF. DNA for the CDR3: TGTGCCAGCAGTTTCTATACAGGGTCCCCGGGGTACGAGCAGTACTTC.

J is TRBJ1-2 and V is TRBV19; TRBD1 matches 11 bases. Germline trimming cut 7 bases from V and 5 bases from J; bases unmatched to any gene: 6. This CDR3 region has 14 residues. Germline V gene sequence: CDR1 LNHDA, CDR2 SQIVND (reference sequence). CDR3 in amino acids: CASTPGQGVYGYTF. CDR3 bases: TGTGCCAGTACACCGGGACAGGGGGTTTATGGCTACACCTTC.

This sequence joins TRBV7-9 and TRBJ1-6, with a weak D call TRBD1 (5 bases). This CDR3 region has 17 residues. V lost 5 bases and J 0 bases, leaving 14 bases between the germline ends. Germline loops: CDR1 SEHNR, CDR2 FQNEAQ (reference sequence). The CDR3 DNA reads TGTGCCAGCAGCCCCCGGGAGGGGAGCTCCTATAATTCACCCCTCCACTTT. This codes for CASSPREGSSYNSPLHF.